The next 32 T cell receptor beta chains were all read from a single sample in a study of T cells in localized non-small cell lung cancer. Clones were read by immunoSEQ multiplex PCR, and TCRdb kept only the in-frame ones, dropping some. The table records about 710 clones, around 19% of them present only once. Specimen: normal lung tissue next to the tumor, collected before any cancer treatment. The receptors come from a man aged 35 to 69 with stage III squamous cell lung carcinoma.

This rearrangement joins TRBV19 to TRBJ2-3; D is uncertain. The germline CDR1 and CDR2 sequences are LNHDA and SQIVND (reference sequence). Trimming cost V 5 bases and J 2 bases, with 8 bases left between them. CDR3 length equals 13 residues. The CDR3 sequence is CASSYSYTDTQYF. CDR3 bases: TGTGCCAGTAGTTATTCCTACACAGATACGCAGTATTTT.

This clone is categorized as large. The genes are TRBV11-3 and TRBJ1-6, with D maybe TRBD1 (5 bases). The germline gives CDR1 SGHNT, CDR2 YENEEA. V was trimmed by 4 bases and J by 9 bases, leaving 22 bases between them. The CDR3 has 17 residues. CDR3: CASSSHDTQGLRSPLHF. CDR3 sequence (DNA): TGTGCCAGCAGCTCACACGATACGCAGGGACTTCGTTCACCCCTCCACTTT.

Only a few counts were recorded for this clone. The CDR3 here is CASSLEFHEQYF. The DNA for the CDR3 is TGTGCCAGCAGCCTCGAATTTCACGAGCAGTACTTC. The chain uses TRBV28 and TRBJ2-7; D unresolved. V was clipped by 6 bases and J by 5 bases, with 11 bases between them. From germline, CDR1 is MDHEN and CDR2 SYDVKM. This CDR3 region has 12 residues.

This clone is medium-sized in the sample. The chain uses TRBV11-3 and TRBJ1-2; 8 bases map to TRBD1. Germline CDR1 SGHNT, CDR2 YENEEA. The trim removed 5 bases at V and 4 bases at J, leaving 9 bases unmatched. The CDR3 runs 15 residues. CDR3 nucleotides: TGTGCCAGCAGCACCCGGGTCAGGGGGCTCTATGGCTACACCTTC. This codes for CASSTRVRGLYGYTF.

This clone was seen a handful of times. The chain recombines TRBV11-3 with TRBJ1-2; D is possibly TRBD1 (6 bases). Germline V CDR1 and CDR2: SGHNT, YENEEA. This CDR3 contains 15 residues. The V end was cut by 5 bases, the J end by 0 bases, with 13 bases between. The CDR3 DNA reads TGTGCCAGCAGCATTTCATGGACAGCTAACTATGGCTACACCTTC. The encoded protein is CASSISWTANYGYTF.

This clone turned up a few times. V gene TRBV28 combines with J gene TRBJ1-5, with D possibly matching TRBD1 (5 bases). V lost 8 bases and J 4 bases, leaving 15 bases between the germline ends. The CDR3 runs to 14 residues. CDR1 is MDHEN, CDR2 SYDVKM, per germline. The CDR3 is CASGYDSTNQPQHF. The CDR3 nucleotides read TGTGCCAGCGGGTACGACAGTACTAATCAGCCCCAGCATTTT.

This rearrangement joins TRBV10-2 to TRBJ2-3; D is ambiguous. CDR3 size: 13 residues. The germline V gene encodes CDR1 WSHSY and CDR2 SAAADI. V shed 2 bases and J shed 6 bases, with 9 bases lying between them. CDR3 coding DNA: TGCGCCAGCAGTGAGGTCCAGGACGATACGCAGTATTTT. It yields the protein CASSEVQDDTQYF.

J is TRBJ1-1 and V is TRBV6-7; tentative D call: TRBD1 (5 bases). TRBV6-7 is classed as an ORF, of uncertain function. The CDR3 contains 11 residues. V was clipped by 8 bases and J by 2 bases, with 6 bases between them. The CDR3 sequence is CASWGNTEAFF. DNA for the CDR3: TGTGCCAGCTGGGGCAACACTGAAGCTTTCTTT.

This clone came up a few times. V and J are TRBV11-3 and TRBJ2-7, with a possible D match to TRBD1 (6 bases). V lost 5 bases to trimming and J lost 2 bases, with 13 bases between them. Germline V lookup: CDR1 SGHNT, CDR2 YENEEA. The CDR3 totals 14 residues. The CDR3 is CASSPYRATYEQYF. The CDR3 nucleotides are TGTGCCAGCAGCCCCTACAGGGCGACCTACGAGCAGTACTTC.

The genes are TRBV5-1 and TRBJ1-1, with TRBD1 matching 7 bases. Trimming took 2 bases from V and 3 from J; bases not matched to a gene: 4. Germline V gene lookup returns CDR1 SGHRS and CDR2 YFSETQ. The CDR3 has 14 amino acids. The CDR3 loop reads CASSLRQGDTEAFF. The DNA of the CDR3 is TGCGCCAGCAGCTTAAGGCAGGGGGACACTGAAGCTTTCTTT.

The V and J genes are TRBV10-2 and TRBJ2-3; a possible D gene is TRBD2 (7 bases). CDR1 WSHSY and CDR2 SAAADI come from the germline V gene. The ends were cut back, 2 bases at V and 2 bases at J, with 14 bases in the middle. CDR3 length: 16 residues. Written as DNA, the CDR3 is TGCGCCAGCAGTGAGAAGGCGGGGGCCTTCACAGATACGCAGTATTTT. This codes for CASSEKAGAFTDTQYF.

The chain carries TRBV6-9 and TRBJ2-2; no reliable D call. Germline lookup yields CDR1 MNHGY and CDR2 SVAAGI. This CDR3 comprises 11 residues. With 9 bases removed from V and 6 bases from J, the gap between germline ends came to 8 bases. CDR3 in amino acids: CASLGPGELFF. The CDR3 DNA follows: TGTGCCAGTCTAGGGCCCGGGGAGCTGTTTTTT.

The genes are TRBV19 and TRBJ1-2; 7 nucleotides agree with TRBD1. The germline V gene has CDR1 LNHDA and CDR2 SQIVND (reference sequence). This CDR3 spans 15 amino acids. With V trimmed by 5 bases and J by 7 bases, 13 bases remained unmatched. CDR3 nucleotide sequence: TGTGCCAGTAGTCGCAAAGACAGGGCGCCGGGTGGCTACACCTTC. Its translation: CASSRKDRAPGGYTF.

This clone was counted once. In DNA form, the CDR3 reads TGCAGCGTCGCACAGGGGACAGGGGGCGTCTATGGCTACACCTTC. Translating gives CSVAQGTGGVYGYTF. The chain recombines TRBV29-1 with TRBJ1-2; the match to TRBD1 covers 12 bases. The J segment lost 4 bases and the V segment lost 6 bases, leaving 9 bases of the junction unmatched. Germline values: CDR1 SQVTM, CDR2 ANQGSEA. CDR3 length: 15 amino acids.

There are a few counts of this clone. The chain recombines TRBV4-1 with TRBJ2-7, with 9 bases identical to TRBD1. Germline CDR1 is MGHRA and CDR2 is YSYEKL. The V segment lost 1 base and the J segment 2 bases; nucleotides outside the gene matches: 6. The CDR3 is 16 amino acids. CDR3 DNA: TGCGCCAGCAGCCAAGGTGGGGACAGGGTGACCTACGAGCAGTACTTC. Residues: CASSQGGDRVTYEQYF.

The chain is built from TRBV6-8 and TRBJ1-5, with 8 bases lining up with TRBD1. Germline assignment: CDR1 MNHGY and CDR2 SAAAGT. The V segment lost 6 bases and the J segment 7 bases; nucleotides outside the gene matches: 5. This CDR3 is 13 amino acids long. The CDR3 nucleotides read TGTGCCAGCAGCAGGGGGCAGGAACAGCCCCAGCATTTT. This codes for CASSRGQEQPQHF.

This chain uses TRBV28 with TRBJ1-3, with a weak D call TRBD1 (5 bases). The CDR3 is made up of 14 amino acids. The V end was cut by 5 bases, the J end by 4 bases, with 12 bases between. The germline V gene has CDR1 MDHEN and CDR2 SYDVKM. CDR3 protein: CASSRRTTGNTIYF. The CDR3, as DNA: TGTGCCAGCAGTCGCAGGACAACCGGAAACACCATATATTTT.

This clone has more than one count but fewer than ten. The chain joins TRBV29-1 to TRBJ1-1; D not certain. The germline CDR1 and CDR2 sequences are SQVTM and ANQGSEA. The CDR3 sequence is 12 residues long. Trimming removed 4 bases at V and 1 base at J, with 7 bases between. CDR3 nucleotides: TGCAGCGTTGGGAATACGAACACTGAAGCTTTCTTT. Its translation is CSVGNTNTEAFF.

This clone was observed a few times. The chain links TRBV11-3 to TRBJ2-1, with TRBD2 matching over 11 bases. The CDR3 is 18 amino acids. CDR1 and CDR2 from the germline V gene are SGHNT and YENEEA. V was clipped by 7 bases and J by 6 bases; unmatched bases: 17. DNA of the CDR3: TGTGCCAGCACCCAAAGGGAAGTAGCGGGGGGGCCAGGCAATGAGCAGTTCTTC. It is translated as CASTQREVAGGPGNEQFF. Supplemented by reference TRBV11-3 and TRBJ2-1, the full variable domain reads EAGVVQSPRYKIIEKKQPVAFWCNPISGHNTLYWYLQNLGQGPELLIRYENEEAVDDSQLPKDRFSAERLKGVDSTLKIQPAELGDSAVYLCASTQREVAGGPGNEQFFGPGTRLTVL.

The chain carries TRBV11-3 and TRBJ1-1, with D hard to call. The CDR3 totals 14 residues. The germline V gene encodes CDR1 SGHNT and CDR2 YENEEA. Trimming stripped 0 bases from V and 1 base from J, with 6 bases between. Here the CDR3 DNA reads TGTGCCAGCAGCTTAGAGGGTCGGAACACTGAAGCTTTCTTT. It encodes CASSLEGRNTEAFF.

This clone occurred a few times. The gene calls are TRBV7-7 and TRBJ2-4, with TRBD1 matching over 7 bases. CDR1 and CDR2 (germline): SSHAT, FNYEAQ (reference sequence). V was pared by 4 bases and J by 6 bases, with 6 bases of the junction left unmatched. The CDR3 runs 14 residues. CDR3 residues: CASSSDRERNIQYF. In nucleotides, the CDR3 is TGTGCCAGCAGCTCCGACAGGGAAAGAAACATTCAGTACTTC.

The table lists this clone with a few counts. The chain combines TRBV19 with TRBJ2-1, with D perhaps matching TRBD1 (6 bases). Germline CDR1 LNHDA, CDR2 SQIVND (reference sequence). CDR3 length: 16 residues. V was trimmed by 7 bases and J by 4 bases, leaving 20 bases between them. The CDR3 spells CASTPKGVWGYNEQFF. Written as DNA, the CDR3 is TGTGCCAGTACCCCCAAGGGGGTCTGGGGATACAATGAGCAGTTCTTC.

J is TRBJ1-1 and V is TRBV11-1, with unresolved D. The CDR3 totals 16 residues. Deletions cut 6 bases from V and 3 bases from J, with 20 bases between. Germline CDR1 SGHAT, CDR2 FQDESV (reference sequence). The CDR3 loop is CASSSYRSRAYTEAFF. For the CDR3, the DNA is TGTGCCAGCAGTTCTTATCGGAGTCGGGCTTACACTGAAGCTTTCTTT.

This clone showed up just a few times. The chain is built from TRBV6-8 and TRBJ2-5, with 9 bases matching TRBD2. The CDR3 runs to 17 residues. CDR1 is MNHGY and CDR2 is SAAAGT in the germline V gene. J lost 0 bases, V lost 5 bases, and 10 bases had no gene match. The CDR3 sequence is CASSRSGGPRYQETQYF. DNA of the CDR3: TGTGCCAGCAGTCGCAGCGGGGGGCCCCGGTACCAAGAGACCCAGTACTTC.

By share, this clone counts as large. The genes are TRBV9 and TRBJ2-6, with no clear D. Germline V gene lookup returns CDR1 SGDLS and CDR2 YYNGEE. With 4 bases removed from V and 0 bases from J, the gap between germline ends came to 8 bases. CDR3 length: 15 amino acids. The DNA for the CDR3 is TGTGCCAGCAGCCCCTGGAGCTCTGGGGCCAACGTCCTGACTTTC. Translation gives CASSPWSSGANVLTF.

For the CDR3, the DNA is TGTGCCAGCAGCTTTAAGGTTGATACAACCTACAATGAGCAGTTCTTC. This translates into CASSFKVDTTYNEQFF. The chain carries TRBV11-3 and TRBJ2-1, with D unresolved. The ends were cut back, 3 bases at V and 2 bases at J, with 14 bases in the middle. Germline V gives CDR1 SGHNT, CDR2 YENEEA. The CDR3 loop spans 16 amino acids.

This clone is labeled medium-sized (0.01 to 0.1%). The chain joins TRBV11-3 to TRBJ2-3; D tentatively fits TRBD1 or TRBD2 (5 bases each). The V gene's germline CDR1 is SGHNT and CDR2 YENEEA. Trimming removed 4 bases at V and 4 bases at J, with 21 bases between. The CDR3 is made up of 17 amino acids. The CDR3 sequence is CASSSLVTIQVSDTQYF. CDR3 bases: TGTGCCAGCAGCTCATTGGTGACTATACAGGTCTCAGATACGCAGTATTTT.

This clone was picked up a small number of times. The CDR3 reads CASSHPLDTYGYTF. CDR3 coding DNA: TGTGCCAGCAGTCATCCGTTGGACACCTATGGCTACACCTTC. The chain is built from TRBV28 and TRBJ1-2, with D perhaps matching TRBD1 (5 bases). Per germline, CDR1 MDHEN and CDR2 SYDVKM. Trimming left V 5 bases short and J 4 bases short, with 14 bases between. This CDR3 has 14 residues.

Only a few counts were recorded for this clone. At one of its ends the junction is not consistent with the germline gene, which may arise from a read error. The chain couples TRBV7-4 to TRBJ2-1, with D perhaps matching TRBD1 (6 bases). The germline V gene encodes CDR1 SGHVT and CDR2 SQSDAQ. This CDR3 contains 13 residues. CDR3 nucleotide sequence: TGTGCCAGCAGTTTAGACAGGTACAATGAGCAGTTCTTC. Its translation: CASSLDRYNEQFF.

This clone was counted a few times. The chain is built from TRBV6-8 and TRBJ1-1; 7 nucleotides line up with TRBD1. With V trimmed by 7 bases and J by 4 bases, 6 bases remained unmatched. The CDR3 spans 13 residues. From germline, CDR1 is MNHGY and CDR2 SAAAGT. CDR3 residues: CASNTGEATEAFF. The CDR3, as DNA: TGTGCCAGCAATACAGGGGAAGCCACTGAAGCTTTCTTT.

This chain links TRBV7-8 with TRBJ2-7; D remains unclear. Trimming stripped 4 bases from V and 6 bases from J, with 13 bases between. The CDR3 runs 13 residues. Germline V gene data show CDR1 as SGHVS and CDR2 as FQNEAQ. CDR3 sequence: CASSSTTSREQYF. CDR3 nucleotide sequence: TGTGCCAGCAGCTCGACGACTTCGCGCGAGCAGTACTTC.

The chain uses TRBV9 and TRBJ1-5; TRBD1 is a possible D gene (6 bases). The CDR3 runs 15 residues. Trimming took 5 bases from V and 3 from J, leaving 15 bases between them. CDR1 and CDR2 from the germline V gene are SGDLS and YYNGEE. CDR3 sequence: CASSEAQGYNQPQHF. The CDR3 DNA follows: TGTGCCAGCAGTGAAGCCCAGGGGTACAATCAGCCCCAGCATTTT.